The 21 T cell receptor beta chains reported below all come from one sample, sequenced in a study of blood T cell repertoires in COVID-19. The method was immunoSEQ multiplex PCR; TCRdb's version includes in-frame clones alone and lacks a portion of them. The data contain almost 200,000 clones, 89% of them singletons. Sequencing used PBMCs or T cells enriched from blood (not recorded which). Receptor source: a woman younger than 30 who had recovered from COVID-19.

This rearrangement joins TRBV6-5 to TRBJ2-5; TRBD1 aligns across 9 bases. V lost 4 bases, J lost 5 bases, and 5 bases stayed unmatched. The CDR3 runs 14 residues. Germline CDR1 reads MNHEY; CDR2 reads SVGAGI. The CDR3, as DNA: TGTGCCAGCAGTTTTACAGGGGGCGGGGAGACCCAGTACTTC. Translating it yields CASSFTGGGETQYF.

The J gene is TRBJ2-6, the V gene TRBV3-1 (or the pseudogene TRBV3-2); no clear D gene. The germline CDR1 and CDR2 sequences are LGHDT and YNNKEL (reference sequence). The CDR3 is made up of 16 amino acids. Trimming cost V 0 bases and J 0 bases, with 6 bases left between them. The CDR3 DNA reads as TGTGCCAGCAGCCAAGATTCGGGCTCTGGGGCCAACGTCCTGACTTTC. Residues: CASSQDSGSGANVLTF.

The chain carries TRBV27 and TRBJ2-5; the match to TRBD2 covers 10 bases. CDR1 and CDR2 from the germline V gene are MNHEY and SMNVEV (reference sequence). The J segment lost 1 base and the V segment lost 1 base, leaving 12 bases of the junction unmatched. The CDR3 runs 19 residues. CDR3 amino acids: CASSLYPLGAGGIQETQYF. The CDR3 DNA sequence: TGTGCCAGCAGTTTATACCCTCTGGGAGCGGGGGGGATCCAAGAGACCCAGTACTTC.

The CDR3 DNA sequence: TGCGCCAGCAGCCATCCAGGGGGGAATGAGCAGTTCTTC. Its protein is CASSHPGGNEQFF. This chain connects TRBV4-1 to TRBJ2-1, with D perhaps matching TRBD1 (7 bases). V lost 3 bases and J 7 bases, leaving 10 bases between the germline ends. Germline CDR1 MGHRA, CDR2 YSYEKL. The CDR3 sequence is 13 residues long.

The rearrangement joins TRBV6-5 to TRBJ1-2; TRBD1 agrees at 7 bases. CDR3 length: 15 residues. Looked up from germline, CDR1 is MNHEY and CDR2 is SVGAGI. V shed 6 bases and J 1 base; nucleotides not matched to a gene: 8. The CDR3 DNA is TGTGCCAGCAGGTACGCTGGGACAGTTAACTATGGCTACACCTTC. Its translation: CASRYAGTVNYGYTF.

The CDR3 spells CASSPGRSSGNTIYF. Written as DNA, the CDR3 is TGCGCCAGCAGCCCCGGGAGGTCCTCTGGAAACACCATATATTTT. The chain is built from TRBV4-1 and TRBJ1-3, with D uncertain. V was cut by 4 bases and J by 0 bases, with 10 bases left in between. CDR3 length: 15 residues. In germline, CDR1 is MGHRA, CDR2 YSYEKL.

The genes are TRBV30 and TRBJ1-2; D is ambiguous. Trimming stripped 2 bases from V and 4 bases from J, with 8 bases between. The V gene's germline CDR1 is GTSNPN and CDR2 SVGIG (reference sequence). The CDR3 is made up of 12 amino acids. The CDR3 spells CAWSFGAYGYTF. The CDR3 DNA reads TGTGCCTGGAGTTTCGGTGCCTATGGCTACACCTTC. The full variable domain, rest sourced from reference TRBV30 and TRBJ1-2, is SQTIHQWPATLVQPVGSPLSLECTVEGTSNPNLYWYRQAAGRGLQLLFYSVGIGQISSEVPQNLSASRPQDRQFILSSKKLLLSDSGFYLCAWSFGAYGYTFGSGTRLTVV.

The chain combines TRBV7-9 with TRBJ1-4; D gene ambiguous. This CDR3 is 11 amino acids long. Trimming left V 11 bases short and J 7 bases short, with 11 bases between. Germline assignment: CDR1 SEHNR and CDR2 FQNEAQ (reference sequence). CDR3 residues: CAFKPGEKLFF. DNA of the CDR3: TGTGCCTTCAAGCCGGGTGAAAAACTGTTTTTT.

The CDR3 nucleotides read TGTGCCAGCAGTTTATCCCCAAGGCTAGGGGTTTCGAACACTGAAGCTTTCTTT. Residues: CASSLSPRLGVSNTEAFF. J is TRBJ1-1 and V is TRBV28; TRBD1 is a possible D gene (5 bases). Per germline, CDR1 MDHEN and CDR2 SYDVKM. With 1 base removed from V and 1 base from J, the gap between germline ends came to 19 bases. CDR3 length: 18 residues.

CDR3: CASSLQQGRTDTQYF. In DNA form, the CDR3 reads TGCGCCAGCAGCTTACAACAGGGGCGCACAGATACGCAGTATTTT. This sequence joins TRBV4-1 and TRBJ2-3, with TRBD1 matching 7 bases. CDR1 and CDR2 (germline): MGHRA, YSYEKL. J was trimmed by 1 base and V by 5 bases; bases with no gene match: 6. This CDR3 spans 15 amino acids.

V gene TRBV28 combines with J gene TRBJ2-5; 7 bases fit TRBD2. The CDR3 runs to 12 residues. Trimming cost V 4 bases and J 4 bases; bases outside gene matches: 0. Germline CDR1 and CDR2: MDHEN and SYDVKM. The CDR3 loop reads CASSWGGETQYF. The CDR3 nucleotides are TGTGCCAGCAGTTGGGGGGGAGAGACCCAGTACTTC.

This clone was picked up one time. The chain joins TRBV5-8 to TRBJ1-5; 8 bases map to TRBD1. In germline, CDR1 is SGHTS, CDR2 YDEGEE. V lost 3 bases to trimming and J lost 0 bases; unmatched junction nucleotides: 14. CDR3 length: 19 residues. The CDR3: CASSWPPRQGATSNQPQHF. Here the CDR3 DNA reads TGTGCCAGCAGCTGGCCCCCTAGGCAGGGGGCGACTAGCAATCAGCCCCAGCATTTT.

This chain uses TRBV27 with TRBJ1-2; 8 bases line up with TRBD1. CDR1 is MNHEY and CDR2 is SMNVEV in the germline V gene (reference sequence). Trimming took 8 bases from V and 3 from J; bases not matched to a gene: 14. The CDR3 length is 16 residues. The CDR3 reads CASSSNSGDRYYGYTF. CDR3 bases: TGTGCCAGCTCATCTAATTCAGGGGACAGGTACTATGGCTACACCTTC.

The chain recombines TRBV15 with TRBJ1-5, with TRBD1 matching over 7 bases. Germline CDR1 is LNHNV and CDR2 is YYDKDF (reference sequence). V lost 0 bases to trimming and J lost 6 bases; unmatched junction nucleotides: 5. This CDR3 region has 15 residues. DNA for the CDR3: TGTGCCACCAGCAGAGACAGGGGGGAGAGTCAGCCCCAGCATTTT. Protein product: CATSRDRGESQPQHF.

The rearrangement uses TRBV7-2 and TRBJ1-2; 9 bases match TRBD1. The V segment lost 5 bases and the J segment 5 bases; nucleotides outside the gene matches: 9. Looked up from germline, CDR1 is SGHTA and CDR2 is FQGNSA. There are 15 residues in the CDR3. CDR3 nucleotide sequence: TGTGCCAGCAGCCCTTGGACAGGGGTTTGGTATGGCTACACCTTC. Translating it yields CASSPWTGVWYGYTF.

The chain uses TRBV5-3 and TRBJ1-6; D is undetermined. TRBV5-3 is placed among ORFs of uncertain function. The CDR3 runs 16 residues. V lost 0 bases and J 2 bases, leaving 9 bases between the germline ends. The CDR3: CARSLVARPYNSPLHF. For the CDR3, the DNA is TGTGCCAGAAGCTTGGTAGCCCGGCCCTATAATTCACCCCTCCACTTT.

The chain couples TRBV7-8 to TRBJ2-1, with 12 bases fitting TRBD2. J lost 7 bases, V lost 5 bases, and 6 bases had no gene match. Germline CDR1 reads SGHVS; CDR2 reads FQNEAQ. The CDR3 contains 15 residues. CDR3 sequence: CASSGRLAGVNEQFF. Here the CDR3 DNA reads TGTGCCAGCAGCGGAAGACTAGCGGGGGTTAATGAGCAGTTCTTC.

The chain combines TRBV5-5 with TRBJ2-5, with 7 bases matching TRBD1. This CDR3 contains 15 residues. V lost 5 bases to trimming and J lost 2 bases; unmatched junction nucleotides: 9. Germline CDR1 SGHKS, CDR2 YYEKEE (reference sequence). The CDR3 DNA reads as TGTGCCAGCAGGTCCGGGACAGAGCATCAAGAGACCCAGTACTTC. Translation gives CASRSGTEHQETQYF.

V is TRBV19 and J is TRBJ1-5; D not resolved. CDR3 length equals 14 residues. Germline V gene sequence: CDR1 LNHDA, CDR2 SQIVND (reference sequence). Trimming removed 3 bases at V and 0 bases at J, with 6 bases between. This CDR3 reads CASSIRDSNQPQHF. CDR3 nucleotides: TGTGCCAGTAGTATCCGGGATAGCAATCAGCCCCAGCATTTT.

This clone appeared a few times. Other DNA sequences of this sample code for an identical CDR3. The J gene is TRBJ1-1, the V gene TRBV18; no reliable D call. Between the trimmed V and J ends, which lost 0 bases and 0 bases, there was a span of 2 bases. Germline values: CDR1 KGHSH, CDR2 LQKENI. This CDR3 is built from 13 residues. The CDR3 nucleotides read TGTGCCAGCTCACCACCCGTGAACACTGAAGCTTTCTTT. Translation: CASSPPVNTEAFF.

This clone was seen once. V is TRBV20-1 and J is TRBJ1-5; 9 positions match TRBD1. The CDR3 spans 15 residues. After removal of 3 bases from V and 4 bases from J, the junction contained 7 bases not matched to a gene. CDR1 is DFQATT and CDR2 is SNEGSKA in the germline V gene (reference sequence). The CDR3 DNA reads as TGCAGTGCTAGTACGATACAGGGGGCAAATCAGCCCCAGCATTTT. Translated: CSASTIQGANQPQHF.